The 7 T cell receptor beta chains below were found in one sample sequenced in a study of Ad26.COV2.S vaccination and SARS-CoV-2 variants. Assay used: immunoSEQ multiplex PCR; TCRdb lists only in-frame clones, some missing. The data hold roughly 420,000 clones, with about 88% observed a single time. Stated treatment: some 20 received Ad26.COV2.S at low or high dose, single or two shots; 5 received placebo; per-sample allocation not given. Samples were taken on day 63 after the first vaccine or placebo injection. Material: peripheral blood, obtained in a trial of Ad26.COV2.S vaccine versus placebo. These receptors were obtained from a person between 18 and 65 years old who received the Ad26.COV2.S COVID-19 vaccine or a placebo.

This clone was picked up one time. The gene calls are TRBV7-2 and TRBJ1-2; TRBD1 is a possible D gene (5 bases). The CDR3 has 14 residues. Germline V gene lookup returns CDR1 SGHTA and CDR2 FQGNSA. V lost 9 bases to trimming and J lost 2 bases, with 16 bases between them. Here the CDR3 DNA reads TGTGCCAGTCAACAGGAGCAGTCAAACTATGGCTACACCTTC. As protein: CASQQEQSNYGYTF.

This chain links TRBV6-5 with TRBJ2-6, with D possibly called TRBD1 or TRBD2 (5 bases each). The CDR3 sequence is 15 residues long. V lost 5 bases to trimming and J lost 0 bases, with 8 bases between them. Germline V gene sequence: CDR1 MNHEY, CDR2 SVGAGI. CDR3 sequence (DNA): TGTGCCAGCAGTAAGGGGAGCTCTGGGGCCAACGTCCTGACTTTC. As protein: CASSKGSSGANVLTF.

This clone was seen a single time. The chain couples TRBV23-1 to TRBJ2-7; D may be TRBD2 (6 bases). TRBV23-1 is an open reading frame, and its role is uncertain. This CDR3 spans 14 amino acids. V was trimmed by 5 bases and J by 5 bases, leaving 16 bases between them. The chain's CDR3 is CASSGTWGTHEQYV. DNA for the CDR3: TGCGCCAGCAGTGGGACTTGGGGGACCCACGAGCAGTACGTC.

The chain employs TRBV9 and TRBJ1-4, with D possibly TRBD1 on 5 matching bases. The CDR3 extends over 15 amino acids. Trimming took 0 bases from V and 7 from J, leaving 13 bases between them. Looked up from germline, CDR1 is SGDLS and CDR2 is YYNGEE. DNA of the CDR3: TGTGCCAGCAGCGTAGCCGGGGGACGAGGTGAAAAACTGTTTTTT. Its protein is CASSVAGGRGEKLFF.

The sample holds a few counts of this clone. The V gene is TRBV2, the J gene TRBJ1-2, with D maybe TRBD1 (5 bases). V dropped 7 bases and J dropped 5 bases, with 17 bases sitting between them. This CDR3 comprises 14 residues. From germline, CDR1 is SNHLY and CDR2 FYNNEI. Here the CDR3 DNA reads TGTGCCAGCATACCCCAAGGGGCAGGGTATGGCTACACCTTC. Residues: CASIPQGAGYGYTF. Complete variable domain (other parts from reference TRBV2 and TRBJ1-2): EPEVTQTPSHQVTQMGQEVILRCVPISNHLYFYWYRQILGQKVEFLVSFYNNEISEKSEIFDDQFSVERPDGSNFTLKIRSTKLEDSAMYFCASIPQGAGYGYTFGSGTRLTVV.

The rearrangement joins TRBV11-2 to TRBJ2-7, with 7 bases lining up with TRBD1. The germline V gene has CDR1 SGHAT and CDR2 FQNNGV. This CDR3 contains 14 residues. V shed 6 bases and J 9 bases; nucleotides not matched to a gene: 14. CDR3 protein: CASRTGTAVFGQYV. CDR3 coding DNA: TGTGCCAGCAGGACCGGGACAGCAGTTTTTGGGCAGTACGTC.

The genes are TRBV21-1 and TRBJ2-1; the D call of TRBD2 is as the table states it, not checked on the DNA. TRBV21-1 is shown as a pseudogene. The CDR3 has 16 amino acids. The CDR3 region is CASSKAGSGHYNEQFF. CDR3 coding DNA: TGTGCCAGCAGCAAAGCGGGTAGCGGCCACTACAATGAGCAGTTCTTC.